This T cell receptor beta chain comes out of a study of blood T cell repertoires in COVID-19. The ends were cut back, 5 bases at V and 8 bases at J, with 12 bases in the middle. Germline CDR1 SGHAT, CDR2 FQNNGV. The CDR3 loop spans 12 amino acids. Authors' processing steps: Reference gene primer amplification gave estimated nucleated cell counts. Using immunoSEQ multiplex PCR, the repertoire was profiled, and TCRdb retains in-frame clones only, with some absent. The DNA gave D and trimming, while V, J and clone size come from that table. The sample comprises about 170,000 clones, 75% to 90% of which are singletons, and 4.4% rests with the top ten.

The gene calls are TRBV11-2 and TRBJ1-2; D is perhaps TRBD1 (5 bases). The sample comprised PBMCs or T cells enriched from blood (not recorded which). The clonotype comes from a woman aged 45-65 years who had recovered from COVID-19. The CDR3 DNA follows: TGTGCCAGCAGCCTCTCCTCAGGGGGCTACACCTTC. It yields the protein CASSLSSGGYTF.